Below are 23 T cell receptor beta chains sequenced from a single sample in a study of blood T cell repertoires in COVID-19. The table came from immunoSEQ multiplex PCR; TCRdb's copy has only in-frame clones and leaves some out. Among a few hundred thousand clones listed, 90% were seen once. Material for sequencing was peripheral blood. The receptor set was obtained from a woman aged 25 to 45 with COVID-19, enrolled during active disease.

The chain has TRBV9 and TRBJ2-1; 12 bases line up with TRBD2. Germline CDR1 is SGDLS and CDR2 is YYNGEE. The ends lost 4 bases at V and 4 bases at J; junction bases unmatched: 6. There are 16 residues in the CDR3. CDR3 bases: TGTGCCAGCAGCCCATGGACTAGCGGGACTTACAATGAGCAGTTCTTC. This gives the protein CASSPWTSGTYNEQFF.

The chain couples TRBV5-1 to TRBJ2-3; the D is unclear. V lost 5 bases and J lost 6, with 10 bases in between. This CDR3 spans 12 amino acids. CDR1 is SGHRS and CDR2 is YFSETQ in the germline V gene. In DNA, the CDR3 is TGCGCCAGCAGATCTCCCGGGGATACGCAGTATTTT. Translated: CASRSPGDTQYF.

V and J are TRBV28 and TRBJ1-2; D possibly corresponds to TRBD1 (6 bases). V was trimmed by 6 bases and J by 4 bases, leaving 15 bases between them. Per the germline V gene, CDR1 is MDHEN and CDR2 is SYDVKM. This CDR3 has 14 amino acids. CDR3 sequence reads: CASSALGGAYGYTF. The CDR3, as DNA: TGTGCCAGCAGCGCCCTCGGGGGGGCCTATGGCTACACCTTC.

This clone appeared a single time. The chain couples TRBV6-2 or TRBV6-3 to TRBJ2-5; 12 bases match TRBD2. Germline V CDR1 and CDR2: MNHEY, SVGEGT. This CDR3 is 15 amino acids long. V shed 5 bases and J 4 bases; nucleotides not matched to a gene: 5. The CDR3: CASSAPGLAGETQYF. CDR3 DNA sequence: TGTGCCAGCAGTGCTCCGGGACTAGCGGGAGAGACCCAGTACTTC.

CDR3 sequence (DNA): TGCGCCAGCATGGGGACAGGGTTGGCCGGGGAGCTGTTTTTT. It translates to CASMGTGLAGELFF. The genes are TRBV5-1 and TRBJ2-2, with TRBD1 identical over 9 bases. The CDR3 contains 14 residues. Germline lookup yields CDR1 SGHRS and CDR2 YFSETQ. V was clipped by 6 bases and J by 6 bases; unmatched bases: 6.

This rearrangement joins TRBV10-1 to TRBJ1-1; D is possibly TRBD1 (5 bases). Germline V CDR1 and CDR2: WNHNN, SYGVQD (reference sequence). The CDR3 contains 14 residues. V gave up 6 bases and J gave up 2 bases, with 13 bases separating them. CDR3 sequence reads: CASSPGPANTEAFF. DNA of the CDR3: TGCGCCAGCAGCCCAGGGCCCGCTAACACTGAAGCTTTCTTT.

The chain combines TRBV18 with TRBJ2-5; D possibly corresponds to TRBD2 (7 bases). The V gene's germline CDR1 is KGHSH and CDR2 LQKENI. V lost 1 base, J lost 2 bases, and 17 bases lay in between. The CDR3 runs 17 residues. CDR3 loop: CASSPLPRGAGQETQYF. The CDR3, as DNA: TGTGCCAGCTCACCACTTCCTCGGGGGGCCGGGCAAGAGACCCAGTACTTC.

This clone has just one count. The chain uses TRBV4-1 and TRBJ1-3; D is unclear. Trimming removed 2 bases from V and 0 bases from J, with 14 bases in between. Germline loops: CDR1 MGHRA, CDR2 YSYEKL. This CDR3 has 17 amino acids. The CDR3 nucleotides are TGCGCCAGCAGCCAAACCGGACTGGCGGGCTCTGGAAACACCATATATTTT. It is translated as CASSQTGLAGSGNTIYF.

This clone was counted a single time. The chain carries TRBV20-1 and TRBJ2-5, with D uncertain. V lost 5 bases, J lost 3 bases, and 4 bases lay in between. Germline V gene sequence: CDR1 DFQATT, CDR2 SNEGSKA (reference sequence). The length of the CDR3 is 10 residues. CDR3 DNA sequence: TGCAGTGCTTTCAAAGAGACCCAGTACTTC. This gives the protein CSAFKETQYF.

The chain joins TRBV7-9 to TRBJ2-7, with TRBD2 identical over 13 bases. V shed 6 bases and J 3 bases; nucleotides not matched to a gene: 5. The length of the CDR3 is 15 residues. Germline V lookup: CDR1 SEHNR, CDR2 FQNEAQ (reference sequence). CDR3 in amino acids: CASRQTSGGSYEQYF. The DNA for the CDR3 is TGTGCCAGCAGACAGACTAGCGGGGGGAGCTACGAGCAGTACTTC.

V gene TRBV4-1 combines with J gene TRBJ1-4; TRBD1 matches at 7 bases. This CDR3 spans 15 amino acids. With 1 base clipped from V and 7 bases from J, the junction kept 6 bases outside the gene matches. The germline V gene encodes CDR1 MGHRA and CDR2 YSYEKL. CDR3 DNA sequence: TGCGCCAGCAGCCAAGGGGAAGGGGGCGGTGAAAAACTGTTTTTT. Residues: CASSQGEGGGEKLFF.

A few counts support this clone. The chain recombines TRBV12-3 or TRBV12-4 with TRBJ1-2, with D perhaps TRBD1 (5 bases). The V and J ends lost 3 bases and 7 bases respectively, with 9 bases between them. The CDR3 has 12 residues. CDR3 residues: CASSLGTGGYTF. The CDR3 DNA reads TGTGCCAGCAGTTTGGGTACAGGTGGCTACACCTTC.

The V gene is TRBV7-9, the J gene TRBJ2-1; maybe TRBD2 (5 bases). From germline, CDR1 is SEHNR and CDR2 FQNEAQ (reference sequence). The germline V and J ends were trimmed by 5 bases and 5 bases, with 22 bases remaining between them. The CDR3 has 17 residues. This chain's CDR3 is CASSPPSGNRWNNEQFF. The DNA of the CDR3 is TGTGCCAGCAGCCCCCCCTCCGGGAATAGGTGGAACAATGAGCAGTTCTTC.

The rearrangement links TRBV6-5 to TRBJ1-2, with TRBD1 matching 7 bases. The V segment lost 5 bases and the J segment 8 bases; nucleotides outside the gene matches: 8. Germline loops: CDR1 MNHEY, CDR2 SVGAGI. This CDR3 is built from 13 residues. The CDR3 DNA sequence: TGTGCCAGCAGTAGAAGGACAGGCTTGGGCTACACCTTC. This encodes CASSRRTGLGYTF.

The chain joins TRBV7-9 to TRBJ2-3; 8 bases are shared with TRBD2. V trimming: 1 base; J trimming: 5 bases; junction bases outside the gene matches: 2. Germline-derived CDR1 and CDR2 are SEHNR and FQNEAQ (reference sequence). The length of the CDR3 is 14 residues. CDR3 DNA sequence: TGTGCCAGCAGCTTAGGCGGGACTAGAGATACGCAGTATTTT. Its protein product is CASSLGGTRDTQYF.

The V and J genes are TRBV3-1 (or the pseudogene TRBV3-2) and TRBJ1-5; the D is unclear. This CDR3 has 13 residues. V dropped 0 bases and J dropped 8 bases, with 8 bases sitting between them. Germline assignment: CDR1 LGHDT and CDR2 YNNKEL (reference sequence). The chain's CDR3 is CASSQDEVKPQHF. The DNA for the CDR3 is TGTGCCAGCAGCCAAGATGAGGTCAAGCCCCAGCATTTT.

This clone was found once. The CDR3 sequence is CASSSGTESPYEQYF. CDR3 nucleotide sequence: TGTGCCAGCAGCTCCGGGACAGAGTCCCCCTACGAGCAGTACTTC. The chain combines TRBV7-9 with TRBJ2-7; TRBD1 aligns across 7 bases. CDR3 length: 15 amino acids. From germline, CDR1 is SEHNR and CDR2 FQNEAQ (reference sequence). V shed 4 bases, J shed 2 bases, and the junction held 8 bases outside the gene matches. The entire variable domain, with the rest obtained from reference TRBV7-9 and TRBJ2-7, is as follows: DTGVSQNPRHKITKRGQNVTFRCDPISEHNRLYWYRQTLGQGPEFLTYFQNEAQLEKSRLLSDRFSAERPKGSFSTLEIQRTEQGDSAMYLCASSSGTESPYEQYFGPGTRLTVT.

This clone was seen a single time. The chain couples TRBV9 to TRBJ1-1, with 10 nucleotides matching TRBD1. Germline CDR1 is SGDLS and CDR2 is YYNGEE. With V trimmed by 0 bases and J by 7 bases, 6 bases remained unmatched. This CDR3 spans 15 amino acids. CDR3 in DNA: TGTGCCAGCAGCGTAGAGGGGACAGGGGAAGATGAAGCTTTCTTT. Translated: CASSVEGTGEDEAFF.

The CDR3: CASSLDGRGSGEQYF. The CDR3 coding sequence is TGCGCCAGCAGCTTGGACGGCCGGGGATCTGGAGAGCAGTACTTC. V is TRBV5-1 and J is TRBJ2-7, with TRBD2 as a possible D gene (5 bases). V shed 0 bases and J shed 7 bases, with 17 bases lying between them. The CDR3 is made up of 15 amino acids. CDR1 and CDR2 from the germline V gene are SGHRS and YFSETQ.

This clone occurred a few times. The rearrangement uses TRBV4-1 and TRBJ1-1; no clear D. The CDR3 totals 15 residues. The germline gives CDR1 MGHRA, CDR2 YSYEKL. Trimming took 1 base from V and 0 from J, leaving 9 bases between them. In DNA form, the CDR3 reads TGCGCCAGCAGCCAAGGGCATCAGGTGAACACTGAAGCTTTCTTT. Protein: CASSQGHQVNTEAFF.

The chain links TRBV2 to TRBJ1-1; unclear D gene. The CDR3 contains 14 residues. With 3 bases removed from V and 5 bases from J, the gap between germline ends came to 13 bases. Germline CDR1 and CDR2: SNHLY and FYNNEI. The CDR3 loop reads CASSEPGRWTEAFF. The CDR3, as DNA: TGTGCCAGCAGTGAGCCCGGGAGGTGGACTGAAGCTTTCTTT.

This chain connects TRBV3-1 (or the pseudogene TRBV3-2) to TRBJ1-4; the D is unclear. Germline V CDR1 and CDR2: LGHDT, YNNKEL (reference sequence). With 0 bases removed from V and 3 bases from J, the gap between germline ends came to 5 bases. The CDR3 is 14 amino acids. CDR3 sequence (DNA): TGTGCCAGCAGCCAAGACAGTCCTAATGAAAAACTGTTTTTT. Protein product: CASSQDSPNEKLFF.

The CDR3 DNA follows: TGTGCCAGCAGTCTAAGAAGCGGGACTAGCGGGTACGGCCCTCGTCCCTACGAGCAGTACTTC. It translates to CASSLRSGTSGYGPRPYEQYF. This sequence joins TRBV27 and TRBJ2-7; 12 positions agree with TRBD2. CDR1 MNHEY and CDR2 SMNVEV come from the germline V gene (reference sequence). Trimming cost V 5 bases and J 2 bases; bases outside gene matches: 22. The CDR3 extends over 21 amino acids.